This TCR beta chain was sequenced in a study of early stage breast cancer tumors. Across the whole study: Among some 12 ER+/PR+/HER2- tumors, eight were ductal, four lobular.

Germline CDR1 LGHNT, CDR2 FRNRAP. V shed 1 base, J shed 5 bases, and the junction held 5 bases outside the gene matches. The CDR3 runs 15 residues. Sequencing used immunoSEQ multiplex PCR; TCRdb keeps in-frame clones, though not all of them. This sample has some 30,000 clones, with roughly four fifths found just once. The V and J genes are TRBV12-5 and TRBJ1-5, with 7 bases lining up with TRBD1. The source is a person aged 25 to 40 with breast cancer. Sequenced material: breast tumor tissue. CDR3: CASGLGDSADQPQHF. CDR3 sequence (DNA): TGTGCTAGTGGTTTGGGGGACAGCGCCGATCAGCCCCAGCATTTT.